The present T cell receptor (beta chain) was sequenced within a study of graft-versus-host responses after intestinal transplantation. Looking at the study overall: Multivisceral, liver-intestinal, or isolated intestinal grafts were transplanted into recipients. Whole-study findings and limits: Early after transplant, HvG declines were associated with peak levels of circulating GvH clones. GvH clones detected in recipient marrow included some appearing first in ileum or blood.

This CDR3 contains 17 residues. The germline V and J ends were trimmed by 5 bases and 1 base, with 18 bases remaining between them. The germline gives CDR1 SGHTA, CDR2 FQGNSA. Concerning this clone: Its cognate antigen is unknown.

Assay used: immunoSEQ multiplex PCR; TCRdb lists only in-frame clones, some missing. This table has tens of thousands of clones, about nine tenths appearing once. The receptor was derived from a human donor who received an intestinal transplant. The J gene is TRBJ2-1, the V gene TRBV7-2, with a weak D call TRBD2 (6 bases). The sequences come from unstimulated CD4+ T cells sorted from spleen or lymph node cells, collected before intestinal transplant. The CDR3 coding sequence is TGTGCCAGCAGCCCCAAGTATAGCGGTACTTCCTACAATGAGCAGTTCTTC. It specifies CASSPKYSGTSYNEQFF.